This T cell receptor beta chain was captured by sequencing in a study of identical twins. Study-level findings and limits: Out-of-frame alpha sequences common to twins were enriched for low generation probability. Excess twin sharing in beta out-of-frame sequences was weaker.

This clonotype was picked up many times. What it binds is unknown. The V and J ends lost 3 bases and 9 bases respectively, with 18 bases between them. Germline V lookup: CDR1 DFQATT, CDR2 SNEGSKA (reference sequence). This CDR3 contains 14 residues. TCRdb itself ran the 5' RACE reads through MiXCR, one entry per CDR3 protein. The repertoire holds about 920,000 distinct CDR3 sequences, 9% to 15% seen once, with around 1.6% in the top ten. These data were also filed under a second study, of yellow fever vaccine responses in identical twins. From that second work: Reportedly, twins' vaccine T cell responses looked partly convergent and partly personalized.

V and J are TRBV20-1 and TRBJ2-1; either TRBD1 or TRBD2 may supply D (5 bases each). The specimen sequenced was PBMCs. This receptor was obtained from a woman in her late teens or twenties in good health. CDR3 coding DNA: TGCAGTGCTAGCGGGACCGACCTCTTCGGTGAGCAGTTCTTC. It codes for CSASGTDLFGEQFF.